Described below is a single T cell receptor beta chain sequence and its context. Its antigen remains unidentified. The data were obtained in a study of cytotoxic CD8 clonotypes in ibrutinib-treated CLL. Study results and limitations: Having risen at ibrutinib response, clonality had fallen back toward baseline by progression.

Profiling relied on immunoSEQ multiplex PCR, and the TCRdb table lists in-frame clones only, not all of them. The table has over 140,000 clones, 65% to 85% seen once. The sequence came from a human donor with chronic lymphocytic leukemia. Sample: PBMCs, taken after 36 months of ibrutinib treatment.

CDR3 nucleotides: TGTGCCAGCAGCTCATCTTTACCCACAGATACGCAGTATTTT. It is translated as CASSSSLPTDTQYF. This chain joins TRBV7-3 and TRBJ2-3; no firm D call. The V end was cut by 4 bases, the J end by 2 bases, with 10 bases between. Germline CDR1 and CDR2: SGHTA and FQGTGA. The CDR3 contains 14 residues.